This T cell receptor (beta chain) was recorded in a study of shared clonotypes between healthy human individuals. Study conclusions and caveats: In the sorted subsets, rarefaction showed sequencing was incomplete despite large depth. Between a few donors, naive CD4 clonotypes were shared at a level of about 5%.

Several immunoSEQ plates received, in even portions, the genomic DNA of each subset. The protocol was immunoSEQ multiplex PCR, while the TCRdb copy is restricted to in-frame clones and leaves out a portion. The table records roughly 1.4 million clones, just under 99% of them present only once. Both subsets, CD45RA+ naive and CD45RA-negative memory, were split from the CD4+ cells. A remark on this clone: No antigen is known for it.

The CDR3 is 12 residues long. The V gene lost 5 bases and the J gene lost 8 bases, with 9 bases spanning the gap. Per germline, CDR1 LNHNV and CDR2 YYDKDF (reference sequence). Sequenced material: naive CD4+ T cells sorted from blood. Subset noted: CD45RA+ positively selected. The receptor was derived from a man under 40 in good health. The chain has TRBV15 and TRBJ1-4; D call uncertain. The CDR3 protein is CATSSVGEKLFF. The CDR3 nucleotides read TGTGCCACCAGCTCCGTAGGGGAAAAACTGTTTTTT.